The 9 T cell receptor beta chains below come from one sample, sequenced in a study of human T cells and chemical hapten exposure listed by TCRdb under 2021. According to the study, the label for this sample's time point signals: pre-sensitization, week 0. What the treatment or condition label conveys for this sample: therapeutic diphenylcyclopropenone sensitization with weekly scalp DPC. The method was RACE. Sequencer: NextSeq 500. TCRdb passed the public sequencing reads through fastp at Q25 and MiXCR, retaining productive beta sequences. Each CDR3 protein gets just one entry, which takes the most common genes and DNA from the rows behind it. In all, the sample holds about 70,000 distinct CDR3 sequences, and approximately 11% of those were seen once. Clones ranked in the top ten supply approximately 5.2% of the sample. The specimen comprised whole blood, sampled in connection with sensitization to the hapten diphenylcyclopropenone (DPC). These receptors were taken from a woman aged 45 to 65 with alopecia areata. Some clones in this sample may be carry-over from other donors' samples.

This clonotype occurred many times. The gene calls are TRBV7-9 and TRBJ1-6; D is undetermined. With 0 bases removed from V and 7 bases from J, the gap between germline ends came to 4 bases. This CDR3 comprises 13 residues. The germline V gene encodes CDR1 SEHNR and CDR2 FQNEAQ (reference sequence). The CDR3 DNA is TGTGCCAGCAGCTTAGCGCTAAATTCACCCCTCCACTTT. It translates to CASSLALNSPLHF.

CDR3 DNA: TGTGCCAGCAGCTCTGGGACAGGGTACAACACCGGGGAGCTGTTTTTT. Translation gives CASSSGTGYNTGELFF. V usage is TRBV7-8 and J usage is TRBJ2-2; 9 nucleotides line up with TRBD1. With 4 bases clipped from V and 2 bases from J, the junction kept 5 bases outside the gene matches. The germline CDR1 and CDR2 sequences are SGHVS and FQNEAQ. This CDR3 region has 16 residues.

This clonotype was counted at least ten times. The V and J genes are TRBV24-1 and TRBJ2-1, with 11 bases matching TRBD1. Trimming removed 4 bases from V and 2 bases from J; junction bases left unmatched: 3. Germline values: CDR1 KGHDR, CDR2 SFDVKD. This CDR3 region has 16 residues. CDR3 in amino acids: CATSDRGQGAYNEQFF. The CDR3 DNA is TGTGCCACCAGTGACCGGGGACAGGGGGCCTACAATGAGCAGTTCTTC.

The CDR3 DNA reads as TGTGCCAGCAGTTTAGGTAAAGTCGGGATCTATGGCTACACCTTC. Amino acid sequence: CASSLGKVGIYGYTF. The chain employs TRBV28 and TRBJ1-2; D not resolved. This CDR3 is built from 15 residues. CDR1 MDHEN and CDR2 SYDVKM come from the germline V gene. V was clipped by 2 bases and J by 4 bases, with 14 bases between them.

The rearrangement links TRBV29-1 to TRBJ1-1; D is perhaps TRBD1 (6 bases). CDR1 is SQVTM, CDR2 ANQGSEA, per germline. The CDR3 runs to 12 residues. Trimming removed 3 bases at V and 3 bases at J, with 8 bases between. The DNA for the CDR3 is TGCAGCGTTGAGGGACAAGACACTGAAGCTTTCTTT. It codes for CSVEGQDTEAFF.

This clonotype has ten or more counts. The chain employs TRBV5-1 and TRBJ1-5, with TRBD1 matching 9 bases. This CDR3 is 15 amino acids long. Germline V gives CDR1 SGHRS, CDR2 YFSETQ. The trim removed 5 bases at V and 5 bases at J, leaving 8 bases unmatched. The CDR3 spells CASRRTGEFDQPQHF. DNA of the CDR3: TGCGCCAGCAGGCGGACAGGGGAGTTTGATCAGCCCCAGCATTTT.

This clonotype was seen ten or more times. This chain joins TRBV20-1 and TRBJ2-3, with TRBD2 matching 11 bases. The CDR3 runs to 15 residues. The V gene end was trimmed by 4 bases and the J gene end by 0 bases; junction bases not matched to a gene: 3. Germline V CDR1 and CDR2: DFQATT, SNEGSKA (reference sequence). The CDR3 DNA reads as TGCAGTGCTAAAAGGACTAGCGGGAGCACAGATACGCAGTATTTT. This encodes CSAKRTSGSTDTQYF.

This clonotype was observed at least ten times. The J gene is TRBJ2-2, the V gene TRBV2; D might be TRBD2 (5 bases). This CDR3 is built from 13 residues. V gave up 3 bases and J gave up 5 bases, with 7 bases separating them. Germline V gene data show CDR1 as SNHLY and CDR2 as FYNNEI. The CDR3 region is CASSDSGTGELFF. Here the CDR3 DNA reads TGTGCCAGCAGTGACTCGGGGACCGGGGAGCTGTTTTTT.

In this sample, this clonotype turned up many times. This chain links TRBV2 with TRBJ2-3; the D gene is possibly TRBD1 (6 bases). Germline V gives CDR1 SNHLY, CDR2 FYNNEI. There are 16 residues in the CDR3. V was cut by 6 bases and J by 1 base, with 17 bases left in between. Here the CDR3 DNA reads TGTGCCAGCAGCCCAACAGGGATTAAGGGCACAGATACGCAGTATTTT. It encodes CASSPTGIKGTDTQYF. The complete variable domain, with remaining parts taken from reference TRBV2 and TRBJ2-3, reads EPEVTQTPSHQVTQMGQEVILRCVPISNHLYFYWYRQILGQKVEFLVSFYNNEISEKSEIFDDQFSVERPDGSNFTLKIRSTKLEDSAMYFCASSPTGIKGTDTQYFGPGTRLTVL.